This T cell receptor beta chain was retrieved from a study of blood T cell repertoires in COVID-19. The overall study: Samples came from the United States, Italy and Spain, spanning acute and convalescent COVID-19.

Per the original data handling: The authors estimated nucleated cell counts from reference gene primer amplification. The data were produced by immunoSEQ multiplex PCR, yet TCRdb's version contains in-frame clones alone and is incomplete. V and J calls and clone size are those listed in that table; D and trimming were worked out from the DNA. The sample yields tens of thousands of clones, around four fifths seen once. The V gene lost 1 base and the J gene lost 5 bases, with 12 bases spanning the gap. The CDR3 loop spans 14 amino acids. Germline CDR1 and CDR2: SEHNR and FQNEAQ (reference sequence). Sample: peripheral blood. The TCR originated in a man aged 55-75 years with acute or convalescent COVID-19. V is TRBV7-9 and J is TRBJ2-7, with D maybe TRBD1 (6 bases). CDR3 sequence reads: CASSLVSQGDEQYF. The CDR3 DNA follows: TGTGCCAGCAGCTTAGTATCACAGGGCGACGAGCAGTACTTC.